A selection of T cell receptor beta chains follows, all from one sample in a study of T-cell reconstitution after alpha-beta-depleted transplantation in children. A single record per CDR3 protein comes from TCRdb applying MiXCR to the PCR reads. The repertoire has approximately 590,000 distinct CDR3 sequences, 10% of them found once; the top ten carry 3.5% to 5%. Source: PBMCs from the stem cell graft donor, taken from the stem cell graft. The receptors derive from a human donor who donated a stem cell graft to a child with acute myeloid leukemia. CDR3s include the opening cysteine and the closing phenylalanine or tryptophan. The D gene is left open where the match is weak. Only part of the rows carry a size: once, few, many, or a class if the clone is expanded.

j_call d_call clone_size v_call cdr3_nt cdr3_aa
TRBJ2-7 . . TRBV20-1 TGCAGTGCCGGGGGACAAGGGATCTACGAGCAGTACTTC CSAGGQGIYEQYF
TRBJ1-1 . many TRBV29-1 TGCAGCGTTGAGGGGTGGCAGCCAGAAGCTTTCTTT CSVEGWQPEAFF
TRBJ2-7 . . TRBV6-2/TRBV6-3 TGTGCCAGCAGTTCACCAGCAGGAAGTTCCTACGAGCAGTACTTC CASSSPAGSSYEQYF
TRBJ2-5 . few TRBV20-1 TGCAGTGCTAGCGAATCGGGCAGGGTAGTAGAGACCCAGTACTTC CSASESGRVVETQYF
TRBJ2-1 TRBD2 . TRBV6-1 TGTGCCAGCAGTCTCCTAGCGGGAGGCCGGTCCAATGAGCAGTTCTTC CASSLLAGGRSNEQFF
TRBJ2-1 . . TRBV20-1 TGCAGTGCTAGAGGGGCGAGCTCCTACAATGAGCAGTTCTTC CSARGASSYNEQFF
TRBJ1-3 . few TRBV27 TGTGCCAGCAGTCCCCATCACAGAGCCCTAAGGGGAAACACCATATATTTT CASSPHHRALRGNTIYF
TRBJ1-2 . many TRBV20-1 TGCAGTGCCCCCCGGACGGAGGTCTATGGCTACACCTTC CSAPRTEVYGYTF
TRBJ2-5 TRBD2 few TRBV9 TGTGCCAGCAGCGTGTTCGCGGGAGGGGAGGAGACCCAGTACTTC CASSVFAGGEETQYF
TRBJ2-2 . few TRBV4-3 TGCGCCAGCAGCCCAACGGGACACTTCAACACCGGGGAGCTGTTTTTT CASSPTGHFNTGELFF
TRBJ2-3 . . TRBV6-1 TGTGCCAGCAGTGGATGGACTTTCGGCACAGATACGCAGTATTTT CASSGWTFGTDTQYF
TRBJ2-7 . few TRBV21-1 TGTGCCAGCACCCACCAGCCCTTTGATTACGAGCAGTACTTC CASTHQPFDYEQYF
TRBJ2-1 . . TRBV29-1 TGCAGCGTTGAAGGGGTGGTTGAACTTCGCTCTAGCTCCTACAATGAGCAGTTCTTC CSVEGVVELRSSSYNEQFF
TRBJ2-7 TRBD2 few TRBV28 TGTGCCAGCAGTTTAAATCGGCGACTAGCGGGAGGGGATCGTCACGAGCAGTACTTC CASSLNRRLAGGDRHEQYF
TRBJ2-3 . few TRBV2 TGTGCCAGCAGTGAGGGCAGACTAAGAGGCGATACGCAGTATTTT CASSEGRLRGDTQYF
TRBJ2-1 TRBD2 many TRBV5-1 TGCGCCAGCAGTTCTCATAGCGGGAGGGCCGGATACAATGAGCAGTTCTTC CASSSHSGRAGYNEQFF
TRBJ2-5 TRBD2 . TRBV18 TGTGCCAGCTCACCACTGGCTAGCGGGGAAGGGACCCAGTACTTC CASSPLASGEGTQYF
TRBJ2-1 TRBD1 . TRBV28 TGTGCCTCGGAGGATAAGGCGGACAGGTGGGAGTTC CASEDKADRWEF
TRBJ1-3 TRBD1 few TRBV20-1 TGCAGTGCTTACCGGACAGGGGGAAACACCATATATTTT CSAYRTGGNTIYF
TRBJ1-2 . few TRBV4-3 TGCGCCAGCAGCCAAGAAGGGCAGGGCCTCTATGGCTACACCTTC CASSQEGQGLYGYTF
TRBJ2-7 . . TRBV20-1 TGCAGTGCTACTAGAGTAGGAGAGCAGTACTTC CSATRVGEQYF
TRBJ1-1 . many TRBV20-1 TGCAGTGCTAGAAGTTTAAGGGGCGCGAGCACTGAAGCTTTCTTT CSARSLRGASTEAFF
TRBJ2-7 . . TRBV12-3/TRBV12-4 TGTGCCAGCAGTACCTCGGACCCAAGGCTCGAGCAGTACTTC CASSTSDPRLEQYF
TRBJ2-5 TRBD1 many TRBV29-1 TGCAGCGTTGAAGGCGGAACAGGGGTACCACCCGGGACCCAGTACTTC CSVEGGTGVPPGTQYF
TRBJ2-3 TRBD2 few TRBV5-6 TGTGCCAGCAGCTTGCGACTAGCGGGAGTCGGGGATACGCAGTATTTT CASSLRLAGVGDTQYF
TRBJ2-3 TRBD2 few TRBV5-1 TGCGCCAGCAGCTTGAATGCGGGAGGAGATACGCAGTATTTT CASSLNAGGDTQYF
TRBJ2-7 . few TRBV20-1 TGCAGTGCTAGAGAACTAGGGGTCTACGAGCAGTACTTC CSARELGVYEQYF
TRBJ1-5 TRBD1 few TRBV29-1 TGCAGCGTTAAGGGACAGAATCAGCCCCAGCATTTT CSVKGQNQPQHF
TRBJ2-1 . . TRBV3-1 TGTGCCAGCAGCCATCAGGCTTTGGAGCAGTTCTTC CASSHQALEQFF
TRBJ1-1 . . TRBV28 TGTGCCAGCAGTTCATCCGGGAGCCATAGGGGCACTGAAGCTTTCTTT CASSSSGSHRGTEAFF
TRBJ2-7 TRBD2 many TRBV6-5 TGTGCCAGCAGTTACGACGGACTAGAGGAGAACGAGCAGTACTTC CASSYDGLEENEQYF
TRBJ1-2 TRBD1 few TRBV3-1 TGTGCCAGCAGACCGACAGGGTCAAACTATGGCTACACCTTC CASRPTGSNYGYTF
TRBJ2-5 . few TRBV6-1 TGTGCCAGCAGAAGGCAGGGACAAGAGACCCAGTACTTC CASRRQGQETQYF
TRBJ1-1 TRBD1 once TRBV7-8 TGTGCCAGCAGCATTTCGACAGGGGCGGGCACTGAAGCTTTCTTT CASSISTGAGTEAFF
TRBJ2-3 TRBD1 many TRBV2 TGTGCCAGCTGTGTACAGGGGACCCGCACAGATACGCAGTATTTT CASCVQGTRTDTQYF
TRBJ2-7 . . TRBV5-5 TGTGCCAGCAGCTTGTCCGGGACGCAGGCCTACGAGCAGTACTTC CASSLSGTQAYEQYF
TRBJ2-7 . . TRBV20-1 TGCAGTGCTGAGAGGCAGTCGGCCTACGAGCAGTACTTC CSAERQSAYEQYF
TRBJ2-4 . many TRBV28 TGTGCCAGCAGTTTATATCGACAGGGAGGACCCAAAAACATTCAGTACTTC CASSLYRQGGPKNIQYF
TRBJ2-1 TRBD2 . TRBV20-1 TGCAGTGCTAGAGATCATTGGCGGGAGTATGAGCAGTTCTTC CSARDHWREYEQFF
TRBJ2-1 TRBD2 few TRBV11-3 TGTGCCAGCAGCTTGCGGGAGAATGGCTACAATGAGCAGTTCTTC CASSLRENGYNEQFF
TRBJ2-3 . . TRBV15 TGTGCCTCCGGGAAATTCGCTAGCACAGATACGCAGTATTTT CASGKFASTDTQYF
TRBJ1-1 . few TRBV6-2/TRBV6-3 TGTGCCAGCAGATTCAGGACAGAGAACACTGAAGCTTTCTTT CASRFRTENTEAFF